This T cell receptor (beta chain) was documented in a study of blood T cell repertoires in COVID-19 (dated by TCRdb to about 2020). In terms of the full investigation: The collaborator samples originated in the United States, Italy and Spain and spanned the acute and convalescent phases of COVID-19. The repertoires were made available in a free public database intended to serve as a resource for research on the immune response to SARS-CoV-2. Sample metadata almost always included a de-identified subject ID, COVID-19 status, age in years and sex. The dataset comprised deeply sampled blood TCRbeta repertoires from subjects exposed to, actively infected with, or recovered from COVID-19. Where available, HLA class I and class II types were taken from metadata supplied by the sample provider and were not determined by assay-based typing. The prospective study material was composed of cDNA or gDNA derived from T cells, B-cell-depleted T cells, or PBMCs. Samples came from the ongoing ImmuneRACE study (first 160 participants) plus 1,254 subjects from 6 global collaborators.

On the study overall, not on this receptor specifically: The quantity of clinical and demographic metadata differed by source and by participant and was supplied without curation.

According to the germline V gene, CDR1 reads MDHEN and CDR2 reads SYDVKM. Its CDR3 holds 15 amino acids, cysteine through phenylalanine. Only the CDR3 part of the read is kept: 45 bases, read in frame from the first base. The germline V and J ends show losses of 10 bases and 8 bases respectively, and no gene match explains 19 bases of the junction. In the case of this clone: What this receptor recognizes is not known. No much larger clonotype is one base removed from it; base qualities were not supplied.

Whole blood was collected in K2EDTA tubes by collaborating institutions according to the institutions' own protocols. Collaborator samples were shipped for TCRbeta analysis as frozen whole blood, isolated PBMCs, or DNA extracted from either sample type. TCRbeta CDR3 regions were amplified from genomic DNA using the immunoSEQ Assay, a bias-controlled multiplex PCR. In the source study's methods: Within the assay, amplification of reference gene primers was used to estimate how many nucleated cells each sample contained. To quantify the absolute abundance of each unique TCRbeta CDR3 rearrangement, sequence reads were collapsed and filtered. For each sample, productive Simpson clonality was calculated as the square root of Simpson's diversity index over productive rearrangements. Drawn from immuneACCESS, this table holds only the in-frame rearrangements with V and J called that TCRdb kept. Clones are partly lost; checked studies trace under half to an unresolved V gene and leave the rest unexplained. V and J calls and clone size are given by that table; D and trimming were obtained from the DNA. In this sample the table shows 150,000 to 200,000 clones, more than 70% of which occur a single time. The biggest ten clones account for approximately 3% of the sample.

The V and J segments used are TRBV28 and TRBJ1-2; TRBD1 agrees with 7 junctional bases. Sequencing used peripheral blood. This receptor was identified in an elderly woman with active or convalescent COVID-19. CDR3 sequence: CATTSQGPGGQGYTF. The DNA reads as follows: TGTGCCACCACATCACAGGGGCCCGGGGGACAAGGCTACACCTTC.